This TCR beta chain is drawn from a study of CD8 T cells in acute hepatitis C reinfection (dated by TCRdb to the early 2020s). Regarding the study in general: Both during acute infection and after viral clearance, the study profiled the TCRbeta repertoire of CD8+ T cells that were specific for the HCV NS3-1073 epitope. Paired acute and follow-up samples were contributed by four of the spontaneous resolvers.

The cysteine opens and the phenylalanine closes a CDR3 of 16 amino acids. Of the read, only the CDR3 DNA is kept; its 48 bases are in frame from base 1. Trimming leaves V shorter by 5 bases and J shorter by 2 bases, with the junction holding 9 bases beyond the gene matches. From the germline V gene, CDR1 is SGHVS and CDR2 is FNYEAQ. In regard to this clone: The antigen it recognizes is unknown. No much larger clonotype is one base removed from it; base qualities were not supplied.

Broader findings and caveats from the paper: Diversity in the NS3-1073 specific repertoires was high, and no significant differences in diversity emerged among acute resolver, follow-up resolver and acute chronic samples. NS3-1073 specific cells were too rare to sort in chronically infected subjects, so no follow-up repertoires exist for those subjects. Regardless of outcome, 10 to 15 public clonotypes were found, and one public clonotype used V04-02/J02-02. Only the TCRbeta chain was sequenced in bulk, so alphabeta pairing of public clonotypes could not be determined. CDR3 sequences shared with other epitopes were rarely observed, and exact matching may have been limited by differing sequencing approaches. TRBV04 and TRBV06 gene families were preferentially used in all groups, and this usage was not explained by overrepresentation in the naive pool.

Genomic DNA was extracted from FACS-sorted cells, and TCRbeta chains were sequenced through the commercial immunoSEQ service. In the paper's pipeline: ImmunoSEQ Analyzer software v3.0 and R v3.5.1 were used to analyze the repertoire data. Only productive rearrangements were analyzed, because any sequences with stop codons or out-of-frame rearrangements were filtered out. Simpson diversity, Shannon entropy, CDR3 length and nucleotide addition metrics were obtained from the sequencing provider. Clonotypes were grouped by frequency as dominant, sub-dominant, low or lowest abundance, and most analyses excluded clonotypes below 0.1%. A CDR3 amino acid clonotype was designated public if detected in at least two subjects at a cumulative frequency of at least 0.5%. TCRdb re-hosts the immuneACCESS table, in-frame sequences only. Its copies lack some clones; in the studies checked, an unresolved V gene accounts for under half of them, and the cause for the rest is not known. V and J calls and clone size are as listed in that table; D and trimming were resolved from the DNA. This sample comprises tens of thousands of clones, about 83% of them detected only once. The ten largest clones take up more than 0.4% of the sample.

The time point label on this specimen signifies: naive CD8 control sorted from an acute-time-point sample. Enrolled in the Montreal Hepatitis C Cohort (HEPCO) in Canada, the donors were people who inject drugs, and these donors were followed every 3 months. Acute primary HCV infection was defined by a positive HCV RNA or antibody test following a negative test within the previous 24 weeks. Surface staining used CD3, CD8 and CD45RO antibodies, with an aqua fixable dye to exclude dead cells. The cohort also had several subjects who developed chronic infection, defined as being HCV RNA positive at 24 weeks. From thawed, previously cryostored peripheral blood mononuclear cells, CD8+ T cells were purified through negative selection performed by means of the MACS CD8+ T cell Isolation Kit. Cells were sorted on a BD FACSAria II cell sorter.

This clonotype originated in a man younger than 45 with chronic hepatitis C. In this chain, TRBV7-6 is recombined with TRBJ2-3, with TRBD2 identical over 8 junction bases. The material sequenced was naive CD8+ T cells from PBMCs. The sample's cell subset or site, from its label and the paper: sorted total naive CD45RO-negative CD8+ T cells. The CDR3 region: CASSRSSGRVTDTQYF. The bases are TGTGCCAGCAGCCGAAGCAGCGGGAGAGTCACAGATACGCAGTATTTT.